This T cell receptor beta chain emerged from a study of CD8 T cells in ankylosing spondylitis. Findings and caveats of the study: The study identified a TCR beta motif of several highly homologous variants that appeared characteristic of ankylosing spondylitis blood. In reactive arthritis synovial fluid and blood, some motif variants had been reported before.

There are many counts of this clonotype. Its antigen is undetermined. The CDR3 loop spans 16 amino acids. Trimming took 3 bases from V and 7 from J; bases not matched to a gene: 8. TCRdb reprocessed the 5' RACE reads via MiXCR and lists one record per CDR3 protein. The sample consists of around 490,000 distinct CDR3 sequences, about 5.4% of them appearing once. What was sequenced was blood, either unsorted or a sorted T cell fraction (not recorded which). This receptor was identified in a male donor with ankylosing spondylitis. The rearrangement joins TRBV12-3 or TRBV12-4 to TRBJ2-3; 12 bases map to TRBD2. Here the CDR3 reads CASSFYLAGGSNTQYF. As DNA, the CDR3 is TGTGCCAGCAGTTTTTATCTAGCGGGGGGGTCAAATACGCAGTATTTT.